This T cell receptor (beta chain) was profiled in a study of T cell responses to AZD1222 COVID-19 vaccine. Study background: Pooled in the analysis were second doses at about 4 or about 12 weeks. Study results and limitations: Within unmutated variant regions lay the reported targets of nearly half of spike-specific TCRs. Only a handful of individuals given AZD1222 were seropositive at baseline. It should be noted that donors were predominantly white British and more often female, and clonal diversity was possibly underestimated.

Sequenced by immunoSEQ multiplex PCR; TCRdb stores in-frame clones only, minus some. The sample lists about 150,000 clones, roughly 91% occurring once. The V gene lost 2 bases and the J gene lost 2 bases, with 6 bases spanning the gap. The CDR3 contains 13 residues. In germline, CDR1 is ENHRY, CDR2 SYGVKD. For this clone: Its specificity is unknown.

This receptor was identified in an adult in good health. The J gene is TRBJ2-5, the V gene TRBV10-3; D tentatively fits TRBD1 or TRBD2 (5 bases each). The material sequenced was peripheral blood, taken on day 0 of AZD1222 vaccination. The CDR3 here is CAISEGGQETQYF. The CDR3 coding sequence is TGTGCCATCAGTGAGGGGGGTCAAGAGACCCAGTACTTC.